Reported below is one T cell receptor (beta chain). The data are from a study of blood T cell repertoires in COVID-19. The V gene lost 2 bases and the J gene lost 0 bases, with 5 bases spanning the gap. Germline CDR1 is SNHLY and CDR2 is FYNNEI. CDR3 length: 14 residues. Per the original data handling: From reference gene primer amplification, estimates of nucleated cell counts were derived. This table comes from immunoSEQ multiplex PCR, and its TCRdb copy is limited to in-frame clones, with some not included. For V, J and clone size, that table is used; D and trimming come from the DNA. This sample has 70,000 or so clones, with roughly 87% found just once.

The chain is built from TRBV2 and TRBJ1-3; D not certain. The sequence was obtained from a woman aged 18 to 35 with acute or convalescent COVID-19. Sequencing was performed on peripheral blood. The CDR3 DNA follows: TGTGCCAGCAGTGAAACGGTCTCTGGAAACACCATATATTTT. Protein product: CASSETVSGNTIYF.